These T cell receptor beta chains were read from a single sample in a study of OX40 agonist ivuxolimab in advanced cancers. TCRdb keeps only in-frame clones here, not all; method: immunoSEQ multiplex PCR. In the table there are approximately 59,000 clones, around four fifths of which are singletons. The material was CD4+ or CD8+ T cells sorted from blood, obtained in a trial of the OX40 agonist ivuxolimab. These receptors were taken from an adult with an advanced solid tumor such as melanoma, head and neck, liver or kidney cancer. CDR3s include the opening cysteine and the closing phenylalanine or tryptophan. A D gene is named only where the DNA matches it firmly. A row's size may be missing; if present it is once, few, many or a size class.

J | size | V | D | CDR3 | DNA
TRBJ2-5 | once | TRBV7-7 | . | CASSKGRSAQETQYF | TGTGCTAGCAGCAAGGGGCGATCAGCCCAAGAGACCCAGTACTTC
TRBJ1-2 | . | TRBV27 | . | CASSLGGTFPNYGYTF | TGTGCCAGCAGTTTAGGTGGGACTTTCCCTAACTATGGCTACACCTTC
TRBJ1-5 | . | TRBV19 | TRBD1 | CASSISGNRGDQPQHF | TGTGCCAGTAGTATTTCCGGGAACAGGGGCGATCAGCCCCAGCATTTT
TRBJ2-2 | . | TRBV30 | . | CAWSAENTGELFF | TGTGCCTGGAGCGCAGAGAACACCGGGGAGCTGTTTTTT
TRBJ1-3 | . | TRBV6-6 | . | CASRTLYRGRYTIYF | TGTGCCAGCAGGACGCTCTATCGGGGGAGGTACACCATATATTTT
TRBJ2-2 | few | TRBV18 | . | CASSPPGDTGELFF | TGTGCCAGCTCACCACCTGGCGACACCGGGGAGCTGTTTTTT
TRBJ1-4 | . | TRBV7-9 | TRBD1 | CASSPTGTNEKLFF | TGTGCCAGCAGCCCGACAGGGACAAATGAAAAACTGTTTTTT
TRBJ1-1 | . | TRBV28 | . | CASHASLRGAFF | TGTGCCAGCCATGCTTCCTTGAGAGGAGCTTTCTTT
TRBJ2-2 | . | TRBV29-1 | . | CSADRGNTGELFF | TGCAGCGCCGATCGGGGGAACACCGGGGAGCTGTTTTTT
TRBJ2-1 | few | TRBV7-2 | . | CASSPPPDHNEQFF | TGTGCCAGCAGCCCCCCCCCGGACCACAATGAGCAGTTCTTC
TRBJ1-2 | . | TRBV19 | . | CASNGCDTF | TGTGCCAGTAATGGGTGCGACACCTTC
TRBJ1-5 | . | TRBV28 | TRBD1 | CASSLPGTGGQPQHF | TGTGCCAGCAGTTTACCCGGGACAGGGGGTCAGCCCCAGCATTTT
TRBJ2-3 | once | TRBV5-6 | . | CASHSMWTDTQYF | TGTGCCAGCCACAGTATGTGGACAGATACGCAGTATTTT
TRBJ2-7 | . | TRBV30 | . | CAWSETPWGNEQYF | TGTGCCTGGAGTGAGACACCCTGGGGGAACGAGCAGTACTTC
TRBJ1-1 | . | TRBV18 | . | CASSPGLSGTEAFF | TGTGCCAGCTCACCGGGTTTGAGTGGGACTGAAGCTTTCTTT
TRBJ2-7 | . | TRBV19 | . | CASSMGRAASYEQYF | TGTGCCAGTAGTATGGGACGGGCAGCCTCCTACGAGCAGTACTTC
TRBJ2-1 | . | TRBV9 | . | CASGPGVSSYNEQFF | TGTGCCAGCGGTCCAGGGGTGAGCTCCTACAATGAGCAGTTCTTC